This T cell receptor (beta chain) was obtained from a study of blood T cells in healthy people across ages. Study at large: Template switching captured about one barcoded beta molecule per two T cells.

Study observations and caveats: Older age went with lower TCR beta diversity per million T cells, in a roughly linear way.

Germline CDR1 and CDR2: SGHRS and YFSETQ. The ends were cut back, 4 bases at V and 3 bases at J, with 17 bases in the middle. The CDR3 sequence is 16 residues long. The donors, all healthy, were Caucasians living in Russia, aged about 6 to 95. Comment on this clonotype: Antigen unknown.

A second PCR of roughly 6 to 12 cycles used a sample-barcoded 5' primer and a J-beta primer mix. TCRdb recomputed calls from the 5' RACE reads with MiXCR, one row per CDR3 protein. The sample yields about 1.4 million distinct CDR3 sequences, around 55% seen once. Specimen: blood. This chain connects TRBV5-1 to TRBJ2-1, with D perhaps TRBD1 (6 bases). This sequence originates from a man aged 18 to 30 in good health. The CDR3 bases are TGCGCCAGCAGCCCTACAGACAGGTCCTACTACAATGAGCAGTTCTTC. It specifies CASSPTDRSYYNEQFF.